This paragraph covers one TCR beta chain sequence. TCRdb keeps only in-frame clones here, not all; method: immunoSEQ multiplex PCR. The sample has some 15,000 clones; 80% are singletons. Rectal tissue came from one to two pinch biopsies taken at colonoscopy. Controls had normal endoscopy and no IBD diagnosis within a year. The data were taken from a study of pediatric ulcerative colitis. Germline assignment: CDR1 MGHDK and CDR2 SYGVNS. V was shortened by 6 bases and J by 2 bases, with 11 bases between the two germline ends. The CDR3 is 13 amino acids. The sequence came from a boy aged 5-17 years who was a control in a study of pediatric ulcerative colitis. The rearrangement joins TRBV25-1 to TRBJ2-7, with D hard to call. The sequenced sample consisted of gut tissue. CDR3 in DNA: TGTGCCAGCAGCGAAGGGTGGACCTACGAGCAGTACTTC. Translated: CASSEGWTYEQYF.